This T cell receptor beta chain was retrieved from a study of T cell responses to AZD1222 COVID-19 vaccine. With regard to this clone: What it binds is not known.

TCRdb keeps only in-frame clones here, not all; method: immunoSEQ multiplex PCR. The top ten hold 1.3% of the sample, which has 150,000 or so clones, just over 90% seen once. Germline lookup yields CDR1 MGHRA and CDR2 YSYEKL. The CDR3 has 16 amino acids. J was trimmed by 0 bases and V by 8 bases; bases with no gene match: 12. Findings and caveats of the study: Across spike, vaccine-associated CD4 TCRs were found, dominant at 160-218 and 743-854. The repertoires were collected only after the peak T cell response.

V usage is TRBV4-1 and J usage is TRBJ1-2; 7 bases agree with TRBD1. This TCR was recovered from an adult who received the AZD1222 COVID-19 vaccine. Source: peripheral blood, taken 28 days after the second AZD1222 dose. In DNA form, the CDR3 reads TGCGCCAGCCACGACAGGGAAGGCCCTACTAACTATGGCTACACCTTC. Encoded protein: CASHDREGPTNYGYTF.